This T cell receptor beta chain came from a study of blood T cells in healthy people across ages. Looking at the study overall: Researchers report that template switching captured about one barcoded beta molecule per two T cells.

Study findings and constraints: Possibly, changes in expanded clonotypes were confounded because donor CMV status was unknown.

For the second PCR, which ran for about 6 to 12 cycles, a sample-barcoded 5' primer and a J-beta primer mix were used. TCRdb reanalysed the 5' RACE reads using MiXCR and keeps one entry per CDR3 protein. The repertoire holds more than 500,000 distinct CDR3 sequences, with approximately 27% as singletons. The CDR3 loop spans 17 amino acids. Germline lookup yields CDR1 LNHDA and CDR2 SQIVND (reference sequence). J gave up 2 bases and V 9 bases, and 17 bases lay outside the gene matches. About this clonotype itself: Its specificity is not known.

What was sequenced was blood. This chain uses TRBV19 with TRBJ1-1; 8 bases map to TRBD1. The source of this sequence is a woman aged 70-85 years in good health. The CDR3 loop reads CASRDPRSTGGNTEAFF. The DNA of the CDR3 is TGTGCCAGCCGCGATCCGCGTTCAACAGGGGGTAACACTGAAGCTTTCTTT.